The 22 T cell receptor beta chains below were found in one sample sequenced in a study of cytomegalovirus exposure and HLA in healthy donors. This PCR relied on a set of 60 Vbeta primers and 13 Jbeta primers. Using immunoSEQ multiplex PCR, the repertoire was profiled, and TCRdb retains in-frame clones only, with some absent. The sample lists 150,000 or so clones; more than 70% were seen once. Sequenced input: PBMCs. All receptors derive from a middle-aged woman in good health and CMV-seropositive.

This clone has more than one count but fewer than ten. The rearrangement links TRBV6-6 to TRBJ1-2; D is unclear. CDR1 and CDR2 (germline): MNHNY, SVGAGI (reference sequence). Trimming removed 10 bases from V and 9 bases from J, with 18 bases in between. The CDR3 spans 12 residues. The CDR3 coding sequence is TGTGCCATCTCAGGATCGGGGAACCGCTACACCTTC. Protein: CAISGSGNRYTF.

This clone was seen just once. This chain uses TRBV5-4 with TRBJ2-1; 9 nucleotides agree with TRBD2. Germline-derived CDR1 and CDR2 are SGHNT and YYREEE (reference sequence). The V segment lost 0 bases and the J segment 6 bases; nucleotides outside the gene matches: 4. The CDR3 length is 15 residues. As DNA, the CDR3 is TGTGCCAGCAGCTTGGTCCTAGCGGGGCCCAATGAGCAGTTCTTC. Translation gives CASSLVLAGPNEQFF.

This chain connects TRBV7-2 to TRBJ1-3; D is undetermined. The germline V gene has CDR1 SGHTA and CDR2 FQGNSA. The CDR3 contains 14 residues. V lost 6 bases and J 0 bases, leaving 9 bases between the germline ends. CDR3 bases: TGTGCCAGCAGACCAACAATCTCTGGAAACACCATATATTTT. Its translation is CASRPTISGNTIYF.

This chain links TRBV6-1 with TRBJ1-4; TRBD1 is a possible D gene (6 bases). V gave up 7 bases and J gave up 5 bases, with 8 bases separating them. Germline V gives CDR1 MNHNS, CDR2 SASEGT. The CDR3 contains 12 residues. The CDR3 DNA is TGTGCCAGCAAGACAGGAAATGAAAAACTGTTTTTT. Its protein is CASKTGNEKLFF.

The chain has TRBV19 and TRBJ2-7, with D unclear. V was trimmed by 3 bases and J by 0 bases, leaving 9 bases between them. CDR1 LNHDA and CDR2 SQIVND come from the germline V gene (reference sequence). The CDR3 loop spans 14 amino acids. The DNA of the CDR3 is TGTGCCAGTAGTATTGCGGATAGCTCCTACGAGCAGTACTTC. This encodes CASSIADSSYEQYF.

The CDR3, as DNA: TGCGCCAGCAGCCAAGACCGGGAATATCCCTTGGATGAGCAGTTCTTC. Its translation: CASSQDREYPLDEQFF. The chain is built from TRBV4-3 and TRBJ2-1; D may be TRBD2 (5 bases). Germline CDR1 is LGHNA and CDR2 is YSLEER. Trimming pared 0 bases from V and 8 bases from J, leaving 17 bases between. This CDR3 has 16 amino acids.

The chain employs TRBV4-1 and TRBJ2-5, with 8 bases matching TRBD2. The CDR3 sequence is 16 residues long. Germline V gene sequence: CDR1 MGHRA, CDR2 YSYEKL. Trimming took 2 bases from V and 4 from J; bases not matched to a gene: 9. The DNA of the CDR3 is TGCGCCAGCAGCCAATTCGGCGCGGGGGGCGCAGAGACCCAGTACTTC. It codes for CASSQFGAGGAETQYF.

Turning to this clone: Other DNA variants within this sample encode the same CDR3. The rearrangement uses TRBV9 and TRBJ2-2; 7 bases are a match to TRBD2. CDR3 length: 15 residues. Germline assignment: CDR1 SGDLS and CDR2 YYNGEE. V gave up 0 bases and J gave up 4 bases; unmatched junction bases: 3. This CDR3 is CASSVGTGGTGELFF. CDR3 sequence (DNA): TGTGCCAGCAGCGTAGGGACGGGGGGCACCGGGGAGCTGTTTTTT.

The rearrangement links TRBV6-4 to TRBJ2-2, with a possible D match to TRBD2 (6 bases). Germline CDR1 and CDR2: MRHNA and SNTAGT. CDR3 length equals 16 residues. The V gene lost 6 bases and the J gene lost 5 bases, with 19 bases spanning the gap. The CDR3 protein is CASRRDAYLRTGELFF. In DNA, the CDR3 is TGTGCCAGCAGGCGGGACGCCTATTTACGAACCGGGGAGCTGTTTTTT.

This clone was counted only a few times. This chain joins TRBV18 and TRBJ1-3, with 7 bases lining up with TRBD1. V was clipped by 4 bases and J by 4 bases; unmatched bases: 7. The CDR3 contains 15 residues. Germline-derived CDR1 and CDR2 are KGHSH and LQKENI. CDR3 protein: CASSQRQGAGNTIYF. As DNA, the CDR3 is TGTGCCAGCTCACAAAGACAGGGAGCCGGAAACACCATATATTTT.

This chain links TRBV5-4 with TRBJ1-1, with D maybe TRBD1 (6 bases). CDR1 and CDR2 (germline): SGHNT, YYREEE (reference sequence). With 0 bases removed from V and 4 bases from J, the gap between germline ends came to 13 bases. This CDR3 has 15 residues. The CDR3 protein is CASSLAGDLVTEAFF. The CDR3 DNA is TGTGCCAGCAGCTTGGCAGGGGATTTGGTCACTGAAGCTTTCTTT.

V and J are TRBV5-1 and TRBJ2-5; D might be TRBD1 (6 bases). CDR3 length: 16 residues. V lost 1 base to trimming and J lost 2 bases, with 15 bases between them. Germline CDR1 reads SGHRS; CDR2 reads YFSETQ. The CDR3 DNA reads TGCGCCAGCAGCTTGCCCCCTGGACAGATTCAAGAGACCCAGTACTTC. Amino acids: CASSLPPGQIQETQYF.

This clone was picked up a small number of times. The chain has TRBV10-2 and TRBJ2-1, with TRBD2 identical over 7 bases. V lost 7 bases and J lost 5; bases outside the gene matches: 11. The CDR3 has 15 amino acids. Germline CDR1 WSHSY, CDR2 SAAADI. CDR3 protein: CASMGGSAANNEQFF. The CDR3 bases are TGCGCCAGCATGGGCGGGAGTGCAGCAAACAATGAGCAGTTCTTC.

The CDR3 spells CASSWDSSVDGYTF. The DNA for the CDR3 is TGCGCCAGCAGCTGGGACAGCTCCGTGGATGGCTACACCTTC. The chain employs TRBV5-1 and TRBJ1-2; 7 nucleotides line up with TRBD1. The V segment lost 3 bases and the J segment 6 bases; nucleotides outside the gene matches: 8. There are 14 residues in the CDR3. Germline values: CDR1 SGHRS, CDR2 YFSETQ.

The chain recombines TRBV19 with TRBJ2-7; the match to TRBD2 covers 9 bases. The V and J ends lost 3 bases and 5 bases, in that order; junction bases with no gene match: 11. Germline CDR1 is LNHDA and CDR2 is SQIVND (reference sequence). The CDR3 extends over 16 amino acids. The CDR3: CASSINLGSSGNEQYF. The CDR3 bases are TGTGCCAGTAGTATCAACCTTGGGTCTAGCGGGAACGAGCAGTACTTC.

The chain carries TRBV10-1 and TRBJ2-2, with 10 bases lining up with TRBD2. This CDR3 comprises 15 residues. CDR1 is WNHNN and CDR2 is SYGVQD in the germline V gene (reference sequence). Germline trimming cut 5 bases from V and 5 bases from J; bases unmatched to any gene: 5. In nucleotides, the CDR3 is TGCGCCAGCAGTCTAGCGGGAGTAGGGACCGGGGAGCTGTTTTTT. Its translation is CASSLAGVGTGELFF.

This chain joins TRBV27 and TRBJ1-3; perhaps TRBD1 as D (5 bases). The CDR3 has 14 amino acids. Trimming pared 3 bases from V and 4 bases from J, leaving 10 bases between. Germline V gives CDR1 MNHEY, CDR2 SMNVEV (reference sequence). The DNA of the CDR3 is TGTGCCAGCAGTTTGCGGGGGATGGGAAACACCATATATTTT. It translates to CASSLRGMGNTIYF.

This chain links TRBV11-2 with TRBJ2-1; 9 bases align to TRBD2. The CDR3 contains 15 residues. Unmatched junction bases numbered 7, after V lost 2 bases and J lost 8 bases. The germline V gene encodes CDR1 SGHAT and CDR2 FQNNGV. The CDR3 loop is CASSLNSGSFDEQFF. CDR3 bases: TGTGCCAGCAGCTTAAATAGCGGGAGTTTTGATGAGCAGTTCTTC.

The sample holds one count of this clone. The chain has TRBV7-8 and TRBJ2-1; 10 bases are shared with TRBD1. The CDR3 is 15 residues long. V trimming: 2 bases; J trimming: 9 bases; junction bases outside the gene matches: 7. CDR1 is SGHVS and CDR2 is FQNEAQ in the germline V gene. In nucleotides, the CDR3 is TGTGCCAGCAGCTTACGGGACAGGGGACTTGGTGAGCAGTTCTTC. Its translation is CASSLRDRGLGEQFF.

This clone was detected only a few times. The chain has TRBV14 and TRBJ1-2, with TRBD1 as a possible D gene (6 bases). Germline lookup yields CDR1 SGHDN and CDR2 FVKESK. Trimming stripped 0 bases from V and 5 bases from J, with 10 bases between. This CDR3 region has 14 residues. CDR3 bases: TGTGCCAGCAGCCAAGATGACAGGCGGTATGGCTACACCTTC. Its protein product is CASSQDDRRYGYTF.

The chain combines TRBV7-8 with TRBJ2-2, with 9 bases lining up with TRBD1. Germline CDR1 is SGHVS and CDR2 is FQNEAQ. After removal of 5 bases from V and 6 bases from J, the junction contained 10 bases not matched to a gene. This CDR3 contains 16 residues. The CDR3: CASSPPGTGTPGELFF. CDR3 bases: TGTGCCAGCAGCCCTCCCGGGACAGGGACCCCCGGGGAGCTGTTTTTT.

This rearrangement joins TRBV7-2 to TRBJ2-1; no clear D gene. CDR1 SGHTA and CDR2 FQGNSA come from the germline V gene. V lost 5 bases, J lost 3 bases, and 5 bases lay in between. The CDR3 totals 12 residues. Here the CDR3 DNA reads TGTGCCAGCAGCCTTCTCTACAATGAGCAGTTCTTC. It specifies CASSLLYNEQFF. Based on the CDR3 plus reference TRBV7-2 and TRBJ2-1, the full variable domain is GAGVSQSPSNKVTEKGKDVELRCDPISGHTALYWYRQSLGQGLEFLIYFQGNSAPDKSGLPSDRFSAERTGGSVSTLTIQRTQQEDSAVYLCASSLLYNEQFFGPGTRLTVL.